The clone carrying this T cell receptor beta chain showed up many times. What it binds is unknown. The data stem from a study of T-cell reconstitution after alpha-beta-depleted transplantation in children. From germline, CDR1 is DFQATT and CDR2 SNEGSKA (reference sequence). This CDR3 comprises 14 residues. V was pared by 7 bases and J by 3 bases, with 7 bases of the junction left unmatched. Unique molecular identifiers were used to barcode this TCRbeta library. TCRdb itself ran the PCR reads through MiXCR, one entry per CDR3 protein. The sample lists hundreds of thousands of distinct CDR3 sequences, around 13% occurring once. Whole-study results and caveats: At around two months after transplant, the alpha-beta T cells were reportedly derived from several hundred expanded clones that came from non-depleted graft cells. Surviving recipient T cells and thymic progenitors accounted for the high day-60 TCRbeta diversity observed in some patients. T-cell numbers and diversity one year post-transplant derived largely from freshly generated T cells.

The source is a girl aged 2 to 10 with congenital amegakaryocytic thrombocytopenia, due to receive a stem cell transplant. V usage is TRBV20-1 and J usage is TRBJ2-1; the match to TRBD2 covers 9 bases. Sequencing used PBMCs, obtained before TCRalphabeta/CD19-depleted stem cell transplant. CDR3 region: CSGSGRVLYNEQFF. DNA for the CDR3: TGCAGTGGTAGCGGGAGAGTCCTCTACAATGAGCAGTTCTTC.